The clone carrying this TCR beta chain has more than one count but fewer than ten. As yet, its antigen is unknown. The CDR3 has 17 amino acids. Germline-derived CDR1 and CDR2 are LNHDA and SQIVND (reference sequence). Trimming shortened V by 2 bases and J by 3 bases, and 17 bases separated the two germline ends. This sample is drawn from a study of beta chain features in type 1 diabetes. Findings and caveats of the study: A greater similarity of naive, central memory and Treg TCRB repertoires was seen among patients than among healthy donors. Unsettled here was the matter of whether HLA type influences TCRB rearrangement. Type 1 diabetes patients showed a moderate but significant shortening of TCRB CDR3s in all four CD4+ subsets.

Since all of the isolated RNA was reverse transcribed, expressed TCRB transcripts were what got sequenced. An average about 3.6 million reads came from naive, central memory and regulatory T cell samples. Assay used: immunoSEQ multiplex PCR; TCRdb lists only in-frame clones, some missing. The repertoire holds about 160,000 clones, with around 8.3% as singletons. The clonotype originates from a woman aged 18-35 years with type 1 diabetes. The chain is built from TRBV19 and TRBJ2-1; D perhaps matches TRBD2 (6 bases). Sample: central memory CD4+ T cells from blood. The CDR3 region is CASSILPPGSSYNEQFF. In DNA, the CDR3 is TGTGCCAGTAGTATACTCCCCCCCGGGAGTAGCTACAATGAGCAGTTCTTC.